This T cell receptor (beta chain) was identified during a study of T cells in Graves' hyperthyroidism and ophthalmopathy. Whole-study findings and limits: Clonotypes that were expanded in thyroid above 0.001 mostly appeared in blood too.

The CDR3 length is 15 residues. V shed 0 bases, J shed 5 bases, and the junction held 4 bases outside the gene matches. Germline CDR1 reads SGHDT; CDR2 reads YYEEEE. About this clonotype: The antigen is undetermined.

RNA transcripts yielded amplified TCR beta CDR3 regions. Carried out on the TCR CDR3, a first-round RT-PCR used the HTBI primer set. In TCRdb, the multiplex PCR reads were re-called with MiXCR into one record per CDR3 protein. This sample has approximately 600,000 distinct CDR3 sequences; about a fifth occur once, and the top ten carry over 30%. The sample consisted of blood. This TCR was sampled from a man aged 25-45 years with Graves' ophthalmopathy. This sequence joins TRBV5-6 and TRBJ2-5; 10 bases line up with TRBD2. The CDR3 sequence is CASSLVAGGSETQYF. The CDR3 region has the DNA TGTGCCAGCAGCTTGGTAGCGGGAGGTAGCGAGACCCAGTACTTC.